Listed here is a single TCR beta chain. The CDR3 length is 16 residues. Germline loops: CDR1 SNHLY, CDR2 FYNNEI. Deletions cut 6 bases from V and 0 bases from J, with 14 bases between. The data are from a study of control samples from healthy donors and cancer patients. The repertoire was sequenced with immunoSEQ multiplex PCR; TCRdb's copy has only in-frame clones and lacks some. The sample yields about 120,000 clones, around nine tenths seen once. The sequencing sample was made of blood. This chain uses TRBV2 with TRBJ2-2; D is perhaps TRBD1 or TRBD2 (5 bases each). This TCR was sampled from a young man in good health. In DNA, the CDR3 is TGTGCCAGCAGGACCCGGGACGCATCGAACACCGGGGAGCTGTTTTTT. The encoded protein is CASRTRDASNTGELFF.